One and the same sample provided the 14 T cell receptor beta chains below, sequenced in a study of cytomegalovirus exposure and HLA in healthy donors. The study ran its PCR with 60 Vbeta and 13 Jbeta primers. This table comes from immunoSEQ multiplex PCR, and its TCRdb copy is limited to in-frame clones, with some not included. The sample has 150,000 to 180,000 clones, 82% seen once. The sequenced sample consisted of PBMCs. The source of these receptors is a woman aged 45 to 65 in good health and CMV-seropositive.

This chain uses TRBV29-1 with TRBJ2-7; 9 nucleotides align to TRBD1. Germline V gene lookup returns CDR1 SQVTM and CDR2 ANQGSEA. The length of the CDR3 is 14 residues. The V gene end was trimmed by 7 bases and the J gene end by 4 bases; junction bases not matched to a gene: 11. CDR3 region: CSALTGTGNYEQYF. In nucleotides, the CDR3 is TGCAGCGCATTAACCGGGACAGGGAATTACGAGCAGTACTTC.

CDR3 protein: CAWSVQSDRHYGYTF. The CDR3 DNA sequence: TGTGCCTGGAGTGTACAAAGCGACAGGCACTATGGCTACACCTTC. The V and J genes are TRBV30 and TRBJ1-2; D perhaps matches TRBD1 (6 bases). The germline V and J ends were trimmed by 0 bases and 3 bases, with 14 bases remaining between them. Germline V CDR1 and CDR2: GTSNPN, SVGIG (reference sequence). The CDR3 runs to 15 residues.

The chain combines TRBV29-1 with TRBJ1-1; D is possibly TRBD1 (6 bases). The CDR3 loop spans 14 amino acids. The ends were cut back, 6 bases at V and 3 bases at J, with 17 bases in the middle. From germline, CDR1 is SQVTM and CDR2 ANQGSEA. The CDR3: CSVETRGGHTEAFF. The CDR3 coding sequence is TGCAGCGTGGAGACTAGGGGGGGCCACACTGAAGCTTTCTTT. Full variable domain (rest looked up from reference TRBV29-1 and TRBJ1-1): SAVISQKPSRDICQRGTSLTIQCQVDSQVTMMFWYRQQPGQSLTLIATANQGSEATYESGFVIDKFPISRPNLTFSTLTVSNMSPEDSSIYLCSVETRGGHTEAFFGQGTRLTVV.

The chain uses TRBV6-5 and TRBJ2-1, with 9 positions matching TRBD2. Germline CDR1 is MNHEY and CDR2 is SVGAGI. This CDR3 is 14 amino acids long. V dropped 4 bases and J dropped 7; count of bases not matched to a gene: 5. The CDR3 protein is CASSWGTSQNEQFF. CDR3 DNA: TGTGCCAGCAGTTGGGGGACTAGCCAAAATGAGCAGTTCTTC.

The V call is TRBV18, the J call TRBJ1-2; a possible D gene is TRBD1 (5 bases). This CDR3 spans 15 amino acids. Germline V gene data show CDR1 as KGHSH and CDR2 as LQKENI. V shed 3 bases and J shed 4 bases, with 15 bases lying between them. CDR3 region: CASSPSGGAGYGYTF. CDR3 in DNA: TGTGCCAGCTCACCCTCGGGGGGAGCTGGCTATGGCTACACCTTC.

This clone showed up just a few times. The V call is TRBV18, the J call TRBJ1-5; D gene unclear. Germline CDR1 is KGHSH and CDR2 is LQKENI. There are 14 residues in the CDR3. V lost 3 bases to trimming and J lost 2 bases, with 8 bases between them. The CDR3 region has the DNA TGTGCCAGCTCACCCGAATCGGGCAATCAGCCCCAGCATTTT. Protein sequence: CASSPESGNQPQHF.

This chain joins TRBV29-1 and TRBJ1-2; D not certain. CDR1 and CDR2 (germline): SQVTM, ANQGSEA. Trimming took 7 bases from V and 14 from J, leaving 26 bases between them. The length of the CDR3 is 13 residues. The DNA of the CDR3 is TGCAGCGCCCTAGATGAGATCCTACTTCATGAGACCTTC. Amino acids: CSALDEILLHETF.

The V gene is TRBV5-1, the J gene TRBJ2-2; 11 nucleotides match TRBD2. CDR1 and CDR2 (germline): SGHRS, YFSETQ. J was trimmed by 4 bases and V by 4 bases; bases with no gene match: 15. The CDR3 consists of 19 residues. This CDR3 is CASSLPFGASGGITGELFF. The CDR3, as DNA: TGCGCCAGCAGCCTACCGTTTGGGGCTAGCGGGGGGATCACCGGGGAGCTGTTTTTT.

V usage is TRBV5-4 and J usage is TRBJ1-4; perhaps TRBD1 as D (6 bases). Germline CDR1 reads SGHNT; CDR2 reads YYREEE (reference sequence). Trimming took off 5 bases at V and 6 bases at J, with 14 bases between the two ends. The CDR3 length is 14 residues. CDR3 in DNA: TGTGCCAGCAGGACTCAGGGGATTGATGAAAAACTGTTTTTT. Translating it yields CASRTQGIDEKLFF.

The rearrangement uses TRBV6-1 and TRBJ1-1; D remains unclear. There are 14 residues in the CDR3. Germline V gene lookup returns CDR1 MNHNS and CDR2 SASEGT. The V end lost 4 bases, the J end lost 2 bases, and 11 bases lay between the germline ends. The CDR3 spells CASSVEGRNTEAFF. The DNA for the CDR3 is TGTGCCAGCAGTGTTGAGGGTAGAAACACTGAAGCTTTCTTT.

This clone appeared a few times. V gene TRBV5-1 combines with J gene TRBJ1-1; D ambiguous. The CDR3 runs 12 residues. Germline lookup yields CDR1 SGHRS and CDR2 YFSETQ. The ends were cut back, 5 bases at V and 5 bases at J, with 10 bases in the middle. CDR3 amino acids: CASRREGTEAFF. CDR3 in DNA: TGCGCCAGCAGGAGAGAGGGAACTGAAGCTTTCTTT.

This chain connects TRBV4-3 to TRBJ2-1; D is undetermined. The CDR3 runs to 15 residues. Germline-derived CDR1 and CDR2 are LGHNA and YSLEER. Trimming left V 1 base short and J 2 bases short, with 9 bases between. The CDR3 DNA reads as TGCGCCAGCAGCCAAGTGGCAGTGGCCTACAATGAGCAGTTCTTC. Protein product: CASSQVAVAYNEQFF.

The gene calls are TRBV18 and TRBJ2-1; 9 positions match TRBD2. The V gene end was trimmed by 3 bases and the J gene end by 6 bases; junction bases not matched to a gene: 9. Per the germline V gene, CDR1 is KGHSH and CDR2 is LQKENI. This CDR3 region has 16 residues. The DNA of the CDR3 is TGTGCCAGCTCACCCTCAAGCGGGGGGAGTGGCAATGAGCAGTTCTTC. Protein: CASSPSSGGSGNEQFF.

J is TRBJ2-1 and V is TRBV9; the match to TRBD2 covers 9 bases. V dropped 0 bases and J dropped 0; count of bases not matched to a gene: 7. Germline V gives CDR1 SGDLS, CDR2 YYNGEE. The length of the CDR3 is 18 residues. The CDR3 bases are TGTGCCAGCAGCGTAGAAGCGGGCGGGGGGGGCTCCTACAATGAGCAGTTCTTC. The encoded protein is CASSVEAGGGGSYNEQFF.